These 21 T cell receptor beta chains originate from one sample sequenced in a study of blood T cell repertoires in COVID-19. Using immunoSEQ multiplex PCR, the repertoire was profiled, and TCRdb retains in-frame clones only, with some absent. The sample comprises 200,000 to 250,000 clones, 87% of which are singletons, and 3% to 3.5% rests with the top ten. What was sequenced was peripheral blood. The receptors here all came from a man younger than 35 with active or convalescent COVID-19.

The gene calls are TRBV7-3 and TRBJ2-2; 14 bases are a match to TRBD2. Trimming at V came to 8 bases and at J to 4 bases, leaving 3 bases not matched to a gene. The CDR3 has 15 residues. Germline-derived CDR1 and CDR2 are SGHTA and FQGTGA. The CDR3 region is CASAGLAGVTGELFF. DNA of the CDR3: TGTGCCAGCGCGGGACTAGCGGGGGTCACCGGGGAGCTGTTTTTT.

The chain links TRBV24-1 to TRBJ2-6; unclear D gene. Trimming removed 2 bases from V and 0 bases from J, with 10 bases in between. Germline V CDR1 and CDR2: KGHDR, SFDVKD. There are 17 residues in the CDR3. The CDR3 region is CATSDSLSSSGANVLTF. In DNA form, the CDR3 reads TGTGCCACCAGTGATTCCCTTAGTAGCTCTGGGGCCAACGTCCTGACTTTC.

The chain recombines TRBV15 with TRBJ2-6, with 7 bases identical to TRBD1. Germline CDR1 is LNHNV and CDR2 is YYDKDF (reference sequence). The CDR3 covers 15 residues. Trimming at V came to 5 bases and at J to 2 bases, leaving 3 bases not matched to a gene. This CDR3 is CATSFQGAGANVLTF. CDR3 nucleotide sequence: TGTGCCACCAGCTTTCAGGGGGCTGGGGCCAACGTCCTGACTTTC.

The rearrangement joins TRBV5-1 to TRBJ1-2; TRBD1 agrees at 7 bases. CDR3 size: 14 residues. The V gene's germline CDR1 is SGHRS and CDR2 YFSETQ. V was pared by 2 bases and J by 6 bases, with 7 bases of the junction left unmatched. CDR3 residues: CASSLGTALDGYTF. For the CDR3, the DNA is TGCGCCAGCAGCTTAGGGACAGCGCTCGATGGCTACACCTTC.

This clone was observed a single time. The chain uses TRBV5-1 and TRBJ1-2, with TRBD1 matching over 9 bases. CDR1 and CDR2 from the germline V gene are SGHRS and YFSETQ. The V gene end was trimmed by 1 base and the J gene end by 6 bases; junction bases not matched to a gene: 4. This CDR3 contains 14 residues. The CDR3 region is CASSLTTGGDGYTF. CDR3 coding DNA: TGCGCCAGCAGCTTGACAACAGGGGGCGATGGCTACACCTTC.

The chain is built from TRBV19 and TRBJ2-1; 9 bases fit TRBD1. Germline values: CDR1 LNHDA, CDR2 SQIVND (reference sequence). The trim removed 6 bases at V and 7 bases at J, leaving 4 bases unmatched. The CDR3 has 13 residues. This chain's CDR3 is CASSGQGWNEQFF. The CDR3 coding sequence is TGTGCCAGTAGCGGACAGGGGTGGAATGAGCAGTTCTTC. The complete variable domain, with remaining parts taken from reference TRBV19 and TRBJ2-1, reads DGGITQSPKYLFRKEGQNVTLSCEQNLNHDAMYWYRQDPGQGLRLIYYSQIVNDFQKGDIAEGYSVSREKKESFPLTVTSAQKNPTAFYLCASSGQGWNEQFFGPGTRLTVL.

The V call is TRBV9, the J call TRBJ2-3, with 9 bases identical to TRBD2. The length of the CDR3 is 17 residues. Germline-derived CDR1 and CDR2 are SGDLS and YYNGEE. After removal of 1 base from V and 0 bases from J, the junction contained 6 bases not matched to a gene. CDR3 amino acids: CASSVPTSGPSTDTQYF. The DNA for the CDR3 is TGTGCCAGCAGCGTACCTACTAGCGGGCCTAGCACAGATACGCAGTATTTT.

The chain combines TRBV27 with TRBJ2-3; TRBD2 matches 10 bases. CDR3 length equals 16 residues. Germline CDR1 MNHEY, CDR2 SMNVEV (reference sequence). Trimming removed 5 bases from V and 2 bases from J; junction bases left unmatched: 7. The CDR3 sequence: CASSPLAGGHTDTQYF. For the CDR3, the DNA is TGTGCCAGCAGTCCGTTAGCGGGAGGCCACACAGATACGCAGTATTTT.

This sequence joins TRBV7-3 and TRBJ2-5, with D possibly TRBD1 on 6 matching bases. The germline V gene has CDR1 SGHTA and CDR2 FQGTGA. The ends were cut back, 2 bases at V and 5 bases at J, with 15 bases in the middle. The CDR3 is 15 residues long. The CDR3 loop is CASSLEQGGWETQYF. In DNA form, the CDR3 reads TGTGCCAGCAGCTTAGAACAGGGTGGTTGGGAGACCCAGTACTTC.

The CDR3 coding sequence is TGTGCCAGCAGCTTGGCCGTTGGACAGGGGGATTCCTACGAGCAGTACTTC. Amino acid sequence: CASSLAVGQGDSYEQYF. The V gene is TRBV5-6, the J gene TRBJ2-7, with 10 positions matching TRBD1. Germline values: CDR1 SGHDT, CDR2 YYEEEE. The CDR3 loop spans 17 amino acids. Germline trimming cut 0 bases from V and 1 base from J; bases unmatched to any gene: 7. Full variable domain (missing parts from reference TRBV5-6 and TRBJ2-7): DAGVTQSPTHLIKTRGQQVTLRCSPKSGHDTVSWYQQALGQGPQFIFQYYEEEERQRGNFPDRFSGHQFPNYSSELNVNALLLGDSALYLCASSLAVGQGDSYEQYFGPGTRLTVT.

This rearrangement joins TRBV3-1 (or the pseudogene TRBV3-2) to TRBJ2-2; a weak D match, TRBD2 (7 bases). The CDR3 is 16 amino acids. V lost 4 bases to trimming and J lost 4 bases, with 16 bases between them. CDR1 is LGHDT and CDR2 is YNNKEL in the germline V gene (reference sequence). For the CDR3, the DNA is TGTGCCAGCAGCCTAGGGAGGGGGAAGGGCACCGGGGAGCTGTTTTTT. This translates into CASSLGRGKGTGELFF.

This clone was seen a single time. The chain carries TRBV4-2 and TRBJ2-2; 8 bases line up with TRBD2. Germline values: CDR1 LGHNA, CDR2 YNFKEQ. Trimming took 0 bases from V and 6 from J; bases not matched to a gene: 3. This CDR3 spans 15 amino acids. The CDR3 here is CASSQEAGASGELFF. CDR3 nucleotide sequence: TGTGCCAGCAGCCAAGAAGCGGGGGCATCCGGGGAGCTGTTTTTT.

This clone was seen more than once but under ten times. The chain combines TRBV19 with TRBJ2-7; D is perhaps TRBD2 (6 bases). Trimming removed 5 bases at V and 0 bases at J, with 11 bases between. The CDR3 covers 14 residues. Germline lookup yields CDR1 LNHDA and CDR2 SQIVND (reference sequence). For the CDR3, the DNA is TGTGCCAGTAGTCAAACCGGGAGCTCCTACGAGCAGTACTTC. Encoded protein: CASSQTGSSYEQYF.

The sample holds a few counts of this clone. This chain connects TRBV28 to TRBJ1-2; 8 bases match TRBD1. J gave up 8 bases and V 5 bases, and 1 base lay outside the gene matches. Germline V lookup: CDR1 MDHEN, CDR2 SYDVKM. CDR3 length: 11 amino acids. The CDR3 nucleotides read TGTGCCAGCAGTCCAGGGGGCGGCTACACCTTC. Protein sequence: CASSPGGGYTF.

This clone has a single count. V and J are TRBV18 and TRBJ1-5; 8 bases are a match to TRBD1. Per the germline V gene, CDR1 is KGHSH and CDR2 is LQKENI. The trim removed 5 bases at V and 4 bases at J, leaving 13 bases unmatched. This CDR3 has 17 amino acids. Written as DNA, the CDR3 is TGTGCCAGCTCAAGGGGCGGGCCCAGGACAGGGAATCAGCCCCAGCATTTT. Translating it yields CASSRGGPRTGNQPQHF.

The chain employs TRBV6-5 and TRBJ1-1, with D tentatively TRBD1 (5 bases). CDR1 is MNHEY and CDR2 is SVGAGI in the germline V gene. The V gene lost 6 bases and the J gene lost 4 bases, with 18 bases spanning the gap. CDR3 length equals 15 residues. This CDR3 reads CASSYDLPRATEAFF. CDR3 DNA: TGTGCCAGCAGCTACGACCTACCCAGGGCCACTGAAGCTTTCTTT.

CDR3 DNA sequence: TGTGCCTTACTCCAACTTGGTGGCTACACCTTC. Residues: CALLQLGGYTF. The chain is built from TRBV30 and TRBJ1-2; D is unclear. CDR1 and CDR2 from the germline V gene are GTSNPN and SVGIG (reference sequence). Trimming took off 7 bases at V and 7 bases at J, with 13 bases between the two ends. The CDR3 has 11 amino acids.

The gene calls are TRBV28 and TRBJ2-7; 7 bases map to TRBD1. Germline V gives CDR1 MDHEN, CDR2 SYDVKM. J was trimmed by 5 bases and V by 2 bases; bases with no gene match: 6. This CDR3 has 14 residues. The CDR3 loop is CASSLDRVRNEQYF. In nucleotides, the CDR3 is TGTGCCAGCAGTTTAGACAGGGTCCGTAACGAGCAGTACTTC.

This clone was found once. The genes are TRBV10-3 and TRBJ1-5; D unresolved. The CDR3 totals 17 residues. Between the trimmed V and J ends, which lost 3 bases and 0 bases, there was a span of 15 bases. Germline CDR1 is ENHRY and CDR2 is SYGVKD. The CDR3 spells CAISETVAVSSNQPQHF. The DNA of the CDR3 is TGTGCCATCAGTGAAACAGTGGCCGTATCTAGCAATCAGCCCCAGCATTTT.

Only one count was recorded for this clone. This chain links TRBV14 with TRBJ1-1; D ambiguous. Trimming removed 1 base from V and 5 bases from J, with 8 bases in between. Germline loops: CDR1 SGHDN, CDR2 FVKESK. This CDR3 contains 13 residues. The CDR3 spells CASSQVPGTEAFF. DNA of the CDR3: TGTGCCAGCAGCCAAGTACCGGGGACTGAAGCTTTCTTT.

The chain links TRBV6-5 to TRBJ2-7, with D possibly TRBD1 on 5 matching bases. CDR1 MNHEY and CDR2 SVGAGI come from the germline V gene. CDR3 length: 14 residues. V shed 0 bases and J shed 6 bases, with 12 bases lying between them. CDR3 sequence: CASSYSRGSPEQYF. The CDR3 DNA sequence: TGTGCCAGCAGTTACTCTAGGGGTTCGCCCGAGCAGTACTTC.